This T cell receptor beta chain was recovered during a study of cytomegalovirus exposure and HLA in healthy donors. The overall study: Earlier results showed roughly 110 million unique TCR beta sequences derived from roughly 200 million T cells.

The study ran its PCR with 60 Vbeta and 13 Jbeta primers. Repertoires were generated with immunoSEQ multiplex PCR, while TCRdb's copy carries only in-frame clones and drops some. The sample lists some 190,000 clones; more than 85% were seen once. Trimming removed 0 bases at V and 4 bases at J, with 16 bases between. The CDR3 sequence is 17 residues long. CDR1 LGHNA and CDR2 YSLEER come from the germline V gene. The source is a woman younger than 35 in good health and CMV-seronegative. The sample taken for sequencing was PBMCs. The chain is built from TRBV4-3 and TRBJ2-1, with D possibly matching TRBD2 (6 bases). CDR3 protein: CASSQDRTINLYNEQFF. CDR3 sequence (DNA): TGCGCCAGCAGCCAAGATAGGACTATCAACCTGTACAATGAGCAGTTCTTC.